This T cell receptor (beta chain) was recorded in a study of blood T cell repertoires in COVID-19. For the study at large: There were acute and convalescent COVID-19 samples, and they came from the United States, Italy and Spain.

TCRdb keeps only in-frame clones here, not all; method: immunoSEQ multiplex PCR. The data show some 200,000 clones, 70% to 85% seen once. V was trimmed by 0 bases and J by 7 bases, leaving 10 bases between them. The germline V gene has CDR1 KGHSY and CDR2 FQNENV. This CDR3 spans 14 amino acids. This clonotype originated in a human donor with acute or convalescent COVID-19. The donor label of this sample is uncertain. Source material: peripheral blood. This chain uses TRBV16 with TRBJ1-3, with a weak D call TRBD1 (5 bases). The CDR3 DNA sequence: TGTGCCAGCAGCCAATCGTTCCAGGGCAACACCATATATTTT. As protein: CASSQSFQGNTIYF.